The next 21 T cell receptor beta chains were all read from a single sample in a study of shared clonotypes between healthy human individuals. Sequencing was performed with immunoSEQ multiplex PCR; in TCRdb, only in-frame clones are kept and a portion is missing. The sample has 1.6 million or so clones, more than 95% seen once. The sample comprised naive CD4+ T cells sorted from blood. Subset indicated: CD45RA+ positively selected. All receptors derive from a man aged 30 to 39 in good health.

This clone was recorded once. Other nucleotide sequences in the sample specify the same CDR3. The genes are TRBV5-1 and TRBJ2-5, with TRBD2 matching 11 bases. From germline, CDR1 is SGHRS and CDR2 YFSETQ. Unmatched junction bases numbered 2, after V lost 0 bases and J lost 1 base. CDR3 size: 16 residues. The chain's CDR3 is CASSLAGTSGQETQYF. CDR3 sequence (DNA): TGCGCCAGCAGCTTGGCAGGGACTAGCGGCCAAGAGACCCAGTACTTC.

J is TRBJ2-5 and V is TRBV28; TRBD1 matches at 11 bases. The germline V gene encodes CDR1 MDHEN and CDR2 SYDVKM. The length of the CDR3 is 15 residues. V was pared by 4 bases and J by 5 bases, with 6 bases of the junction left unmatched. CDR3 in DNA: TGTGCCAGCAGTTATGGGACAGGGGGTAGGGAGACCCAGTACTTC. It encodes CASSYGTGGRETQYF.

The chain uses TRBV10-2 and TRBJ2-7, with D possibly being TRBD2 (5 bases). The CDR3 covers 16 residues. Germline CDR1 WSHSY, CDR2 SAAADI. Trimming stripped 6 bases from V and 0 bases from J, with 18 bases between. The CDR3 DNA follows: TGCGCCAGCAGACCCATACAGTTGGGGAGCTCCTACGAGCAGTACTTC. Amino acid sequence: CASRPIQLGSSYEQYF.

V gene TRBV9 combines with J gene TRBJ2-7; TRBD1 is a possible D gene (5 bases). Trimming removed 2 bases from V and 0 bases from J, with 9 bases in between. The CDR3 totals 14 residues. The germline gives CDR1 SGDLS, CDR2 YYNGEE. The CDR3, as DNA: TGTGCCAGCAGCGTTTCGGACACCTCCTACGAGCAGTACTTC. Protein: CASSVSDTSYEQYF.

This CDR3 is CASSVGTVSGNTIYF. The CDR3 region has the DNA TGTGCCAGCAGCGTAGGTACAGTCTCTGGAAACACCATATATTTT. J is TRBJ1-3 and V is TRBV9; D gene unclear. The CDR3 has 15 residues. Trimming took 0 bases from V and 0 from J, leaving 7 bases between them. Germline CDR1 SGDLS, CDR2 YYNGEE.

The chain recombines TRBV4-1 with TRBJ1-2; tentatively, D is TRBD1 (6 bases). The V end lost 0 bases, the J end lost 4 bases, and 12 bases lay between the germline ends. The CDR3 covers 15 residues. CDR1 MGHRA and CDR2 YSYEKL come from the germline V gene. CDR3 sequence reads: CASSQDKDRIYGYTF. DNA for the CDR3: TGCGCCAGCAGCCAAGATAAGGACAGAATCTATGGCTACACCTTC.

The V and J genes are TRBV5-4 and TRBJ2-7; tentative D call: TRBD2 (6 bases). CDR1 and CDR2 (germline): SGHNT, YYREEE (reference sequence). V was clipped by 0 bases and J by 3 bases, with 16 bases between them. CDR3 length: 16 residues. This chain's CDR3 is CASSLAGGGRLYEQYF. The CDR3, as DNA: TGTGCCAGCAGCTTGGCCGGGGGAGGCCGGCTCTACGAGCAGTACTTC.

The CDR3 sequence is CASRVAGTDTQYF. The CDR3 nucleotides read TGTGCCAGCAGGGTAGCAGGCACAGATACGCAGTATTTT. This rearrangement joins TRBV27 to TRBJ2-3; D gene unclear. This CDR3 is built from 13 residues. V lost 6 bases to trimming and J lost 1 base, with 8 bases between them. The V gene's germline CDR1 is MNHEY and CDR2 SMNVEV (reference sequence).

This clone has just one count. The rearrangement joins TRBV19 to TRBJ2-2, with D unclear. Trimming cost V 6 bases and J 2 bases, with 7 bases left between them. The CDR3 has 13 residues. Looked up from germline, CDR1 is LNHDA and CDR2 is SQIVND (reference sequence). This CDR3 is CASSTFNTGELFF. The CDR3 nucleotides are TGTGCCAGTAGCACGTTTAACACCGGGGAGCTGTTTTTT.

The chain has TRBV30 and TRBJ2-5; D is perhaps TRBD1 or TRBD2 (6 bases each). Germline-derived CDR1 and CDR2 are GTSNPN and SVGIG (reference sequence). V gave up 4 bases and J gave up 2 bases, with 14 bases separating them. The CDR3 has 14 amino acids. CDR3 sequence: CAWNSGALQETQYF. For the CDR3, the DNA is TGTGCCTGGAACTCGGGGGCGCTTCAAGAGACCCAGTACTTC. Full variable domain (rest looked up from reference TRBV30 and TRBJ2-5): SQTIHQWPATLVQPVGSPLSLECTVEGTSNPNLYWYRQAAGRGLQLLFYSVGIGQISSEVPQNLSASRPQDRQFILSSKKLLLSDSGFYLCAWNSGALQETQYFGPGTRLLVL.

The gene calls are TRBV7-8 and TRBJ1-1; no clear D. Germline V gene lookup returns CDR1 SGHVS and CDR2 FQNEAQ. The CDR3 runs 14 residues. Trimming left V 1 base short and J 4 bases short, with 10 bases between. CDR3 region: CASSLDTGSTEAFF. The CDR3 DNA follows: TGTGCCAGCAGCTTAGATACGGGCAGCACTGAAGCTTTCTTT.

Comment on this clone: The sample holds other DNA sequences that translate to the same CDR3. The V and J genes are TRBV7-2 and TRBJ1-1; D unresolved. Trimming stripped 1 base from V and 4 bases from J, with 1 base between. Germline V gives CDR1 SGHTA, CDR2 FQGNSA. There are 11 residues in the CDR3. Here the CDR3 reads CASSLVTEAFF. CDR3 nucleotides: TGTGCCAGCAGCTTAGTCACTGAAGCTTTCTTT.

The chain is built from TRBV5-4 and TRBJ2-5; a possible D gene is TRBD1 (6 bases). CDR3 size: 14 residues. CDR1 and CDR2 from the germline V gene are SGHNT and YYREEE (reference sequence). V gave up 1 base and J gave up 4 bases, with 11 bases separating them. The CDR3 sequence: CASSLLGGLETQYF. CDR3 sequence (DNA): TGTGCCAGCAGCTTGTTAGGGGGTTTAGAGACCCAGTACTTC. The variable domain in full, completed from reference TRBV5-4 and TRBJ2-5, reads ETGVTQSPTHLIKTRGQQVTLRCSSQSGHNTVSWYQQALGQGPQFIFQYYREEENGRGNFPPRFSGLQFPNYSSELNVNALELDDSALYLCASSLLGGLETQYFGPGTRLLVL.

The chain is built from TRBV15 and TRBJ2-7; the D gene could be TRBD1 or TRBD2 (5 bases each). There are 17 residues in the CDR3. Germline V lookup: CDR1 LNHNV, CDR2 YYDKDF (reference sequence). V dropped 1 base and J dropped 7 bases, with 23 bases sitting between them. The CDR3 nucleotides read TGTGCCACCAGCAGAGCCCCCCGGGGCCGAGGATACGGGGAGCAGTACTTC. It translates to CATSRAPRGRGYGEQYF. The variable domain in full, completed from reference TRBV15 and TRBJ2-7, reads DAMVIQNPRYQVTQFGKPVTLSCSQTLNHNVMYWYQQKSSQAPKLLFHYYDKDFNNEADTPDNFQSRRPNTSFCFLDIRSPGLGDTAMYLCATSRAPRGRGYGEQYFGPGTRLTVT.

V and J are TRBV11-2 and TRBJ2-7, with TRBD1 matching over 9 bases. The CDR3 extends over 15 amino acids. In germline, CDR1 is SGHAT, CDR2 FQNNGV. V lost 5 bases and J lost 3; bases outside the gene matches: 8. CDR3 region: CASSTGTGFGYEQYF. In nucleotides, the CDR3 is TGTGCCAGCAGCACCGGGACAGGGTTCGGCTACGAGCAGTACTTC.

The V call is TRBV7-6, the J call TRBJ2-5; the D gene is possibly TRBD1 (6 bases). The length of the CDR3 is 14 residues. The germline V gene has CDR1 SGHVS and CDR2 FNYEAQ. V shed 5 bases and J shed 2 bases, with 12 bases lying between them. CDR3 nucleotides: TGTGCCAGCAGCGGCTGGGGGCCTCAAGAGACCCAGTACTTC. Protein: CASSGWGPQETQYF.

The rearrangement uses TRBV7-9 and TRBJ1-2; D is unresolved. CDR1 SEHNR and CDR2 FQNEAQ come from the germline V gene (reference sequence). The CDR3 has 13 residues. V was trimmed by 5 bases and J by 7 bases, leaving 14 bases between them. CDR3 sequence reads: CASSGGRVSGYTF. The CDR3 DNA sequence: TGTGCCAGCAGCGGCGGGAGGGTGAGTGGCTACACCTTC.

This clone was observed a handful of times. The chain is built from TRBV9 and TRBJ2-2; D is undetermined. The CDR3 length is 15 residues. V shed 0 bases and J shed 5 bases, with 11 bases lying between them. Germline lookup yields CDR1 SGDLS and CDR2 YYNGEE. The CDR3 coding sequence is TGTGCCAGCAGCGTAGGGGTACCTCAGACCGGGGAGCTGTTTTTT. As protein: CASSVGVPQTGELFF.

The CDR3 DNA sequence: TGTGCCAGCAGCCAATGGACAGTTCAAGAGACCCAGTACTTC. It is translated as CASSQWTVQETQYF. The chain uses TRBV5-4 and TRBJ2-5; tentatively, D is TRBD1 (6 bases). Trimming left V 4 bases short and J 2 bases short, with 12 bases between. This CDR3 is 14 amino acids long. Germline values: CDR1 SGHNT, CDR2 YYREEE (reference sequence). The entire variable domain, with the rest obtained from reference TRBV5-4 and TRBJ2-5, is as follows: ETGVTQSPTHLIKTRGQQVTLRCSSQSGHNTVSWYQQALGQGPQFIFQYYREEENGRGNFPPRFSGLQFPNYSSELNVNALELDDSALYLCASSQWTVQETQYFGPGTRLLVL.

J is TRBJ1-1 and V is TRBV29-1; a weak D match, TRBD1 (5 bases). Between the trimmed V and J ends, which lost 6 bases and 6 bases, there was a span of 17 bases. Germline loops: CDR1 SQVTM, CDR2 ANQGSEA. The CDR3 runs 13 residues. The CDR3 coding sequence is TGCAGCGTCGAGACAGCCCTGGGGGCTGAAGCTTTCTTT. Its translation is CSVETALGAEAFF.

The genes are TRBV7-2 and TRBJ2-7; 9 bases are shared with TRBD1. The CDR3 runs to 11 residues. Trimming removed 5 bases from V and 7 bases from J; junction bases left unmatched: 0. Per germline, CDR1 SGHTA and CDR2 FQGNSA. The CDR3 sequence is CASSGTGEQYF. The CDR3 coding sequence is TGTGCCAGCAGCGGGACAGGGGAGCAGTACTTC.